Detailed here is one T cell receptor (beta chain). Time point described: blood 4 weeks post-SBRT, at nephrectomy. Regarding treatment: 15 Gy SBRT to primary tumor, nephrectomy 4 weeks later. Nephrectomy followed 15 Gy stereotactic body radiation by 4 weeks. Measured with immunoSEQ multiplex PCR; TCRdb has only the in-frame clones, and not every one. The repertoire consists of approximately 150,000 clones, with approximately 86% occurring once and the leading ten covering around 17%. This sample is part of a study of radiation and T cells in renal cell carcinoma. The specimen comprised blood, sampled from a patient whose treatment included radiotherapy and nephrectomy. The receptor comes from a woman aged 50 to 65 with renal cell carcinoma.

The CDR3 DNA is TGCGCCAGCAGCCAAGATCATGGGGGCGGGCGGACCCAGTACTTC. The encoded protein is CASSQDHGGGRTQYF. The J gene is TRBJ2-5, the V gene TRBV4-1; perhaps TRBD1 as D (6 bases). The CDR3 totals 15 residues. Germline CDR1 MGHRA, CDR2 YSYEKL. The V end was cut by 0 bases, the J end by 7 bases, with 15 bases between.